This T cell receptor beta chain was captured in a study of T cells in Graves' hyperthyroidism and ophthalmopathy. About the research overall: Before treatment of any kind, peripheral blood was taken at initial diagnosis. Study conclusions and caveats: Among thyroid clonotypes expanded above 0.001, most also appeared in blood.

CDR3 length: 16 residues. The V and J ends lost 3 bases and 4 bases respectively, with 18 bases between them. The V gene's germline CDR1 is ENHRY and CDR2 SYGVKD. The investigators amplified TCR beta CDR3 regions from RNA transcripts. The TCR CDR3 first-round RT-PCR relied on the HTBI primer set. TCRdb re-called the multiplex PCR reads through MiXCR, storing one row per CDR3 protein. This table holds roughly 500,000 distinct CDR3 sequences, more than 15% found once. Concerning this clonotype itself: Its specificity is not known.

The study excluded patients with uncontrolled infection, other autoimmune disease, pregnancy or lactation. Each diagnosis was grounded in clinical symptoms, serum thyroxine and TRAb, thyroid ultrasound, and orbital computed tomography. The sequenced material came from blood. This receptor was taken from a woman aged 25-40 years with Graves' ophthalmopathy. The gene calls are TRBV10-3 and TRBJ1-1; weak D call: TRBD1 (6 bases). DNA of the CDR3: TGTGCCATCAGTGACCCCTGGCAGGGGAGAGTCACTGAAGCTTTCTTT. Translating gives CAISDPWQGRVTEAFF.